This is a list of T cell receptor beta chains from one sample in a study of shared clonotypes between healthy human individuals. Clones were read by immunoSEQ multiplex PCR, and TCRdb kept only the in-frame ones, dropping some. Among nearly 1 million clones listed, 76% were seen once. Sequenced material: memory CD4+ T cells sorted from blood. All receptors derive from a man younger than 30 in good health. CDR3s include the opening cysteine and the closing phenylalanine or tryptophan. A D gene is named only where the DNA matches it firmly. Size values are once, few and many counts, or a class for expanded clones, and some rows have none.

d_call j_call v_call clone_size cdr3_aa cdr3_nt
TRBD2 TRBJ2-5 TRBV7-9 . CASSEEAGGRIQETQYF TGTGCCAGCAGCGAAGAGGCGGGGGGGCGTATCCAAGAGACCCAGTACTTC
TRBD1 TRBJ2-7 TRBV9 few CASSPRDRGGYEQYF TGTGCCAGCAGCCCCCGGGACAGGGGAGGCTACGAGCAGTACTTC
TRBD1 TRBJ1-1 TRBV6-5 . CASSYYGTGGRTEAFF TGTGCCAGCAGTTACTACGGGACAGGGGGTCGAACTGAAGCTTTCTTT
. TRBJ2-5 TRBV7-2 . CASSLLVQETQYF TGTGCCAGCAGCTTACTTGTCCAAGAGACCCAGTACTTC
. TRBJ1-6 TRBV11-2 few CASSLPRQPLHF TGTGCCAGCAGCTTACCTCGGCAACCCCTCCACTTT
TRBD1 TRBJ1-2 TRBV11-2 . CASSRGQTGGGYTF TGTGCCAGCAGCCGGGGACAGACTGGGGGTGGCTACACCTTC
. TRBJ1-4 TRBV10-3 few CAIGGKAGEKLFF TGTGCCATCGGAGGGAAGGCGGGTGAAAAACTGTTTTTT
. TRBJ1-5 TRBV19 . CASSRDAGYQPQHF TGTGCCAGTAGCCGTGATGCAGGGTATCAGCCCCAGCATTTT
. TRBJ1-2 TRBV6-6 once CASSRLTGGYTF TGTGCCAGCAGTCGACTGACAGGCGGCTACACCTTC
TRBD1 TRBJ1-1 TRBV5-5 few CASSLGQGGEAFF TGTGCCAGCAGCTTGGGACAGGGGGGTGAAGCTTTCTTT
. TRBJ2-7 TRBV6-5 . CASKVAHIASYEQYF TGTGCCAGCAAGGTTGCACATATAGCTTCCTACGAGCAGTACTTC
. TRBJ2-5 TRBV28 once CASSFQETQYF TGTGCCAGCAGTTTCCAGGAGACCCAGTACTTC
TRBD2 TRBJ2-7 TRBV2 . CASSGESGTKRF TGTGCCAGCAGTGGCGAATCCGGGACTAAGAGATTC
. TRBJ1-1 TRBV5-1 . CASSLEMGLTEAFF TGCGCCAGCAGCTTGGAAATGGGACTGACCGAAGCTTTCTTT
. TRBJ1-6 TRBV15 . CATSRDLSAGYNSPLHF TGTGCCACCAGCAGAGATCTGTCGGCAGGGTATAATTCACCCCTCCACTTT
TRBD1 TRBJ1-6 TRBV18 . CASSPDQGANNSPLHF TGTGCCAGCTCACCAGACCAGGGGGCGAATAATTCACCCCTCCACTTT
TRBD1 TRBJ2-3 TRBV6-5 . CASSYADRGGTDTQYF TGTGCCAGCAGTTACGCCGACAGGGGGGGGACAGATACGCAGTATTTT
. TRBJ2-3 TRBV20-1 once CSAAQADTQYF TGCAGTGCTGCGCAGGCTGATACGCAGTATTTT
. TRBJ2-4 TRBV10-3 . CAISEDSNIQYF TGTGCCATCAGTGAGGACTCAAACATTCAGTACTTC
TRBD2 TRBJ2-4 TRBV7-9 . CASSPLGLVAKNIQYF TGTGCCAGCAGCCCACTCGGACTAGTAGCCAAAAACATTCAGTACTTC
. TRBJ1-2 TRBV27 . CASSPTGYGYTF TGTGCCAGCAGTCCAACAGGGTACGGCTACACCTTC
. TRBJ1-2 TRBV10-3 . CAISTGQLNYGYTF TGTGCCATCAGTACAGGGCAACTTAACTATGGCTACACCTTC
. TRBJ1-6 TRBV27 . CASRPGRNYNSPLHF TGTGCCAGCAGACCGGGACGGAATTATAATTCACCCCTCCACTTT
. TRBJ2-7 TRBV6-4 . CASSEQGGLDEQYF TGTGCCAGCAGTGAACAGGGAGGGTTGGACGAGCAGTACTTC
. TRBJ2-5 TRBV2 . CASSDRVRSSARETQYF TGTGCCAGCAGTGACCGCGTTCGGAGTAGCGCTCGAGAGACCCAGTACTTC
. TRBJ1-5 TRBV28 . CASSLPIREGPNQPQHF TGTGCCAGCAGTTTACCGATCAGGGAAGGGCCCAATCAGCCCCAGCATTTT
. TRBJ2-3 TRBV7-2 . CASSLSMSPDTQYF TGTGCCAGCAGCTTAAGTATGTCACCAGATACGCAGTATTTT
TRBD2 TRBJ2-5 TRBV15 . CATSMSPSGETQYF TGTGCCACCAGCATGTCACCTAGCGGAGAGACCCAGTACTTC
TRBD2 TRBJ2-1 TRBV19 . CASSRGLAGEQFF TGTGCCAGTAGTAGGGGACTAGCGGGTGAGCAGTTCTTC
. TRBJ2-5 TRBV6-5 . CASSYGAGETQYF TGTGCCAGCAGTTACGGGGCCGGAGAGACCCAGTACTTC
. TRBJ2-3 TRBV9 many CASSVYSPTDTQYF TGTGCCAGCAGCGTATATTCCCCGACAGATACGCAGTATTTT
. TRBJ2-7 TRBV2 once CASSVEEYEQYF TGTGCCAGCAGTGTTGAGGAGTACGAGCAGTACTTC
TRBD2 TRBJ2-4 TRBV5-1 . CASSLGAGGLSKNIQYF TGCGCCAGCAGCTTGGGTGCGGGGGGTCTGTCCAAAAACATTCAGTACTTC
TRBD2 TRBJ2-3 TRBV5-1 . CASSLTGGKDTQYF TGCGCCAGCAGCTTGACGGGGGGAAAAGATACGCAGTATTTT
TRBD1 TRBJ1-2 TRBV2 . CASLKDRGLPNYGYTF TGTGCCAGCCTTAAGGACAGGGGGCTCCCTAACTATGGCTACACCTTC
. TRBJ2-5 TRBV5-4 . CASSLEGSGTQYF TGTGCCAGCAGCTTGGAAGGGTCAGGGACCCAGTACTTC
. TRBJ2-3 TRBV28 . CASSLGRGGGRTDTQYF TGTGCCAGCAGTTTAGGAAGAGGGGGGGGCCGCACAGATACGCAGTATTTT
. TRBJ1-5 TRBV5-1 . CASSLTGNDQPQHF TGCGCCAGCAGCTTGACCGGGAACGATCAGCCCCAGCATTTT
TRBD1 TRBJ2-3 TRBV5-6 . CASSPTGVKGYTQYF TGTGCCAGCAGTCCAACAGGGGTTAAGGGGTATACGCAGTATTTT
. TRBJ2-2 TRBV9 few CASALSGELFF TGTGCCAGCGCACTCTCCGGGGAGCTGTTTTTT
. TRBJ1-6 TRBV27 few CASSTQAGSPLHF TGTGCCAGCAGCACCCAAGCGGGGTCACCCCTCCACTTT
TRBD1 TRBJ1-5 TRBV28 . CASSSDRTNQPQHF TGTGCCAGCAGTTCGGACAGGACTAATCAGCCCCAGCATTTT
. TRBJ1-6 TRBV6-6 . CASQGPGSPLHF TGTGCCAGCCAGGGCCCAGGCTCACCCCTCCACTTT
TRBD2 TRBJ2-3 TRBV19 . CASRRGVWSDTQYF TGTGCCAGTCGTCGGGGGGTGTGGTCAGATACGCAGTATTTT
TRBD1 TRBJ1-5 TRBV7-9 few CASSRGDRNQPQHF TGTGCCAGCAGCCGCGGGGACAGGAATCAGCCCCAGCATTTT
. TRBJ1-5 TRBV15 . CATSRDRLQAQHF TGTGCCACCAGCAGAGACCGGCTCCAGGCCCAGCATTTT